A single sample gave rise to the 8 T cell receptor beta chains below, sequenced in a study of metastatic and nonmetastatic thyroid tumors. Until they underwent thyroid surgery, no patient had received any treatment. TCRdb re-clonotyped the PCR reads via MiXCR. The data show 15,000 to 25,000 clones, with approximately 25% seen just once and about 3.5% held by the top ten. The sample consisted of blood. The receptors originated from a male donor with papillary thyroid cancer or a benign thyroid nodule (not recorded which). Some clones in this sample may be carry-over from other donors' samples.

This clone occurred many times. The genes are TRBV11-2 and TRBJ1-3; D is undetermined. Trimming removed 3 bases at V and 6 bases at J, with 12 bases between. The CDR3 runs 14 residues. Germline V gene lookup returns CDR1 SGHAT and CDR2 FQNNGV. CDR3 nucleotides: TGTGCCAGCAGCTTGAGGTTTGGGTCAAACACCATATATTTT. Its translation: CASSLRFGSNTIYF.

This clone qualifies as medium-sized. The V and J genes are TRBV7-2 and TRBJ2-3; tentatively, D is TRBD2 (7 bases). V lost 5 bases and J 4 bases, leaving 22 bases between the germline ends. Per germline, CDR1 SGHTA and CDR2 FQGNSA. The CDR3 runs 17 residues. The CDR3 nucleotides read TGTGCCAGCAGCCAATGGGGGGGGCCCTTTTCCCCAGATACGCAGTATTTT. It yields the protein CASSQWGGPFSPDTQYF.

The chain uses TRBV20-1 and TRBJ2-7; 7 bases are a match to TRBD2. With V trimmed by 1 base and J by 3 bases, 9 bases remained unmatched. Germline V gene lookup returns CDR1 DFQATT and CDR2 SNEGSKA (reference sequence). This CDR3 spans 15 amino acids. For the CDR3, the DNA is TGCAGTGCTAGAGGCAGGAGCGGGATAGGCTACGAGCAGTACTTC. Protein sequence: CSARGRSGIGYEQYF.

The chain has TRBV24-1 and TRBJ2-7; 8 bases line up with TRBD1. This CDR3 is built from 16 residues. Germline-derived CDR1 and CDR2 are KGHDR and SFDVKD. J lost 3 bases, V lost 3 bases, and 9 bases had no gene match. CDR3 DNA: TGTGCCACCAGTGATAGTGGACAGGGCGGGGTCTACGAGCAGTACTTC. It translates to CATSDSGQGGVYEQYF.

The chain is built from TRBV6-1 and TRBJ2-1; maybe TRBD2 (5 bases). Trimming stripped 7 bases from V and 2 bases from J, with 18 bases between. CDR3 length: 16 residues. Germline V gene data show CDR1 as MNHNS and CDR2 as SASEGT. The CDR3, as DNA: TGTGCCAGCAAGGGTGCGGGTTCTGCGGCCTACAATGAGCAGTTCTTC. The encoded protein is CASKGAGSAAYNEQFF.

This clone was counted many times. The chain has TRBV3-1 and TRBJ2-2, with D tentatively TRBD1 (6 bases). Trimming removed 4 bases from V and 1 base from J, with 7 bases in between. The CDR3 runs 14 residues. CDR1 is LGHDT, CDR2 YNNKEL, per germline (reference sequence). CDR3 region: CASSLQGNTGELFF. DNA of the CDR3: TGTGCCAGCAGCCTACAGGGGAACACCGGGGAGCTGTTTTTT.

By sample fraction, this clone is medium-sized. This rearrangement joins TRBV5-1 to TRBJ2-1; 11 nucleotides line up with TRBD2. This CDR3 spans 16 amino acids. Germline V gives CDR1 SGHRS, CDR2 YFSETQ. Trimming at V came to 5 bases and at J to 4 bases, leaving 8 bases not matched to a gene. The CDR3 DNA reads as TGCGCCAGCAGACCGGACCTAGCGGGAGGTTACAATGAGCAGTTCTTC. This sequence encodes CASRPDLAGGYNEQFF.

This sequence joins TRBV6-5 and TRBJ1-3; D is uncertain. CDR3 length equals 15 residues. Germline V CDR1 and CDR2: MNHEY, SVGAGI. The V end was cut by 0 bases, the J end by 4 bases, with 10 bases between. For the CDR3, the DNA is TGTGCCAGCAGTTACTCGGGGAGGCAAGGAAACACCATATATTTT. Encoded protein: CASSYSGRQGNTIYF.